This record concerns one T cell receptor beta chain sequence. What it recognizes is unknown. This specimen comes from a study of identifying expanded T cells in peripheral blood. The germline gives CDR1 SGHNT, CDR2 YENEEA. Between the trimmed V and J ends, which lost 1 base and 2 bases, there was a span of 6 bases. This CDR3 spans 14 amino acids. Collection occurred without any documented infections or immune events in donors. Repertoires were generated with immunoSEQ multiplex PCR, while TCRdb's copy carries only in-frame clones and drops some. Found here are under 120,000 clones, around nine tenths of them singletons; the top ten hold roughly 15%. Findings and caveats of the study: Differentially abundant clones: about 1.3 between replicates, about 15 at two to three weeks, around 20 at four. Across healthy donors, higher total template counts meant significantly greater two-week count variance.

The clonotype was recovered from a person aged 18 to 75 in good health. Sequenced sample: blood. The chain employs TRBV11-3 and TRBJ2-1; D unresolved. CDR3 protein: CASSLVGAYNEQFF. The CDR3 DNA reads as TGTGCCAGCAGCTTAGTAGGCGCCTACAATGAGCAGTTCTTC.